Reported below is one TCR beta chain. The source of the sample is a study of blood T cell repertoires in COVID-19. Whole-study context: COVID-19 samples collected from the United States, Italy and Spain covered acute and convalescent phases. PBMCs, B-cell-depleted T cells, or T cells were the source of the cDNA or gDNA that made up the material.

The CDR3 runs 13 residues. Germline-derived CDR1 and CDR2 are MNHNS and SASEGT. V lost 3 bases and J lost 3, with 8 bases in between. Original processing methods: How many nucleated cells were present was estimated from reference gene primer amplification. Repertoires were generated with immunoSEQ multiplex PCR, while TCRdb's copy carries only in-frame clones and drops some. From that table come the V and J calls and clone size; the DNA was used to work out D and trimming. The sample lists 30,000 to 40,000 clones, around 75% occurring once. Material: peripheral blood. This clonotype was obtained from an elderly man with active or convalescent COVID-19. The V gene is TRBV6-1, the J gene TRBJ1-1; weak D call: TRBD1 (6 bases). DNA of the CDR3: TGTGCCAGCAGTGAGGGGGCGCACACTGAAGCTTTCTTT. Encoded protein: CASSEGAHTEAFF.